This T cell receptor (beta chain) was recovered during a study of blood T cell repertoires in COVID-19. The assay was immunoSEQ multiplex PCR, and TCRdb's table has in-frame clones only and misses some. The profile shows some 290,000 clones, roughly 90% of them singletons. The V and J ends lost 6 bases and 0 bases respectively, with 12 bases between them. Germline V CDR1 and CDR2: ENHRY, SYGVKD. The CDR3 sequence is 15 residues long. The chain combines TRBV10-3 with TRBJ1-5; D gene unclear. The TCR sequence derives from a woman in her thirties who had been exposed to COVID-19. What was sequenced was PBMCs or T cells enriched from blood (not recorded which). CDR3 bases: TGTGCCATCAGCCTAAGCGACGATAGCAATCAGCCCCAGCATTTT. Protein sequence: CAISLSDDSNQPQHF.